The sequence of this T cell receptor beta chain was determined in a study of CD8+ T cells in alopecia areata. On the study more broadly: At a dose of 5 to 10 mg twice daily, oral tofacitinib was given to treated patients.

The study's findings and limits: Clonality was higher in lesional than normal scalp, especially in alopecia totalis/universalis. Whether baseline CD8+ expansion is linked to response remains uncertain, given a single nonresponder.

Sample treatment: oral pan-JAK inhibitor, 5-10 mg twice daily. Alopecia areata patients provided lesional scalp punch biopsies and peripheral blood, both collected for the study. Notes on this clone: Its antigen is unidentified.

The CDR3 extends over 15 amino acids. V was clipped by 2 bases and J by 0 bases, with 10 bases between them. The germline CDR1 and CDR2 sequences are MNHEY and SMNVEV (reference sequence). Following extraction, RNA underwent reverse transcription to cDNA, which served as the sequencing template. Profiling relied on immunoSEQ multiplex PCR, and the TCRdb table lists in-frame clones only, not all of them. The table shows 150,000 to 200,000 clones, with about three fifths occurring only once. The V call is TRBV27, the J call TRBJ1-1; tentatively, D is TRBD1 (6 bases). This TCR was sampled from a human donor with alopecia areata. This material consisted of CD4+ T cells sorted from blood, taken at week 24, from a patient treated with tofacitinib. This CDR3 reads CASSLSQGMNTEAFF. The CDR3 nucleotides read TGTGCCAGCAGTTTAAGCCAGGGGATGAACACTGAAGCTTTCTTT.